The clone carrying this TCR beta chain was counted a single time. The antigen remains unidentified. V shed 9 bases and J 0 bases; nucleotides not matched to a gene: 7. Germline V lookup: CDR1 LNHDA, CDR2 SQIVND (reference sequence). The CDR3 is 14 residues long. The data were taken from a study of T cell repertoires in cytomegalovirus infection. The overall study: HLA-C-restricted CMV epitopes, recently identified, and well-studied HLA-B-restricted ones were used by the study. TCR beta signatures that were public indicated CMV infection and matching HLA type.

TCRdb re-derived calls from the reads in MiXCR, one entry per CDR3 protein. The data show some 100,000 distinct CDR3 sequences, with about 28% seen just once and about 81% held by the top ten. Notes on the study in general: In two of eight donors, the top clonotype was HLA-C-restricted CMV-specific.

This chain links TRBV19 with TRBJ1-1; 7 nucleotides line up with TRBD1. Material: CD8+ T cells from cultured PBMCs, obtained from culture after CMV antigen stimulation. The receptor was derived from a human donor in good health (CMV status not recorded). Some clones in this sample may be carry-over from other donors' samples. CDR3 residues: CASTLQGMNTEAFF. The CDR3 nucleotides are TGTGCCAGCACGTTACAGGGGATGAACACTGAAGCTTTCTTT.